These 30 T cell receptor beta chains share one sample of origin, sequenced in a study of post-analysis software for immune sequencing data. These receptors lack a known antigen. Incorporated into the TCR beta cDNA libraries were unique molecular identifiers, which served to reduce PCR and sequencing biases. TCRdb redid the calling of the PCR reads with MiXCR, one entry per CDR3 protein. The data contain 700,000 to 900,000 distinct CDR3 sequences, just over 45% of them seen just once; the ten biggest clones take up around 4.7%. Findings and limits, study-wide: There were roughly 5 TRBV segments more frequent in patients than controls, and TRBV5-6, TRBV5-1 and TRBV20-1 were among them.

The specimen was blood. The source is a girl aged 5-17 years with multiple sclerosis.

With regard to this clonotype: One end of the junction fails to match germline, which may point to a read error. The chain links TRBV7-7 to TRBJ2-5; weak D call: TRBD2 (5 bases). CDR1 and CDR2 (germline): SSHAT, FNYEAQ (reference sequence). The CDR3 consists of 16 residues. CDR3 loop: CASSPTAASLRETQYF. In DNA form, the CDR3 reads TGTGCTAGCAGTCCAACTGCGGCTAGCTTAAGGGAGACCCAGTACTTC.

This rearrangement joins TRBV12-3 or TRBV12-4 to TRBJ2-3; 8 nucleotides line up with TRBD2. CDR3 length equals 13 residues. V shed 3 bases and J 6 bases; nucleotides not matched to a gene: 2. CDR3 in amino acids: CASSLGGRDTQYF. In DNA, the CDR3 is TGTGCCAGCAGTTTGGGCGGGAGGGATACGCAGTATTTT.

The chain joins TRBV29-1 to TRBJ1-1; 7 bases fit TRBD1. The trim removed 6 bases at V and 0 bases at J, leaving 4 bases unmatched. The CDR3 totals 13 residues. The germline CDR1 and CDR2 sequences are SQVTM and ANQGSEA. This CDR3 reads CSVGTALNTEAFF. As DNA, the CDR3 is TGCAGCGTCGGGACAGCCCTGAACACTGAAGCTTTCTTT.

This clonotype turned up a few times. This chain connects TRBV6-5 to TRBJ1-1; D not certain. The CDR3 length is 12 residues. In germline, CDR1 is MNHEY, CDR2 SVGAGI. V was clipped by 5 bases and J by 1 base, with 5 bases between them. CDR3 amino acids: CASSAQNTEAFF. The CDR3 nucleotides read TGTGCCAGCAGTGCGCAGAACACTGAAGCTTTCTTT.

The genes are TRBV20-1 and TRBJ2-7; 8 nucleotides line up with TRBD1. The ends lost 2 bases at V and 1 base at J; junction bases unmatched: 7. The CDR3 extends over 15 amino acids. Germline CDR1 is DFQATT and CDR2 is SNEGSKA (reference sequence). CDR3 sequence: CSARSRDRPSYEQYF. CDR3 DNA sequence: TGCAGTGCTAGATCCCGGGACAGGCCATCCTACGAGCAGTACTTC.

The chain joins TRBV11-2 to TRBJ2-5, with D unresolved. Trimming pared 2 bases from V and 0 bases from J, leaving 13 bases between. The CDR3 is made up of 16 amino acids. The germline CDR1 and CDR2 sequences are SGHAT and FQNNGV. In DNA, the CDR3 is TGTGCCAGCAGCTTATCTGCTTTGGAGTACCAAGAGACCCAGTACTTC. It encodes CASSLSALEYQETQYF.

V gene TRBV7-9 combines with J gene TRBJ1-4; TRBD1 matches 9 bases. Germline V gene sequence: CDR1 SEHNR, CDR2 FQNEAQ (reference sequence). CDR3 length: 16 residues. With 5 bases clipped from V and 7 bases from J, the junction kept 11 bases outside the gene matches. In DNA, the CDR3 is TGTGCCAGCAGCCGGATAGGGGGACAGGGAAGTGAAAAACTGTTTTTT. Translated: CASSRIGGQGSEKLFF.

This chain uses TRBV6-6 with TRBJ2-1, with 8 bases identical to TRBD2. Germline V gene sequence: CDR1 MNHNY, CDR2 SVGAGI (reference sequence). The J segment lost 0 bases and the V segment lost 2 bases, leaving 3 bases of the junction unmatched. The CDR3 is 16 residues long. The CDR3 DNA follows: TGTGCCAGCAGTTACGCTAGCGGGTACTCCTACAATGAGCAGTTCTTC. It is translated as CASSYASGYSYNEQFF.

The chain joins TRBV29-1 to TRBJ2-1; 14 bases map to TRBD2. Germline loops: CDR1 SQVTM, CDR2 ANQGSEA. Unmatched junction bases numbered 2, after V lost 4 bases and J lost 3 bases. This CDR3 contains 15 residues. As DNA, the CDR3 is TGCAGCGTTGGACTAGCGGGAGGGAGCTACAATGAGCAGTTCTTC. Translating gives CSVGLAGGSYNEQFF.

J is TRBJ2-1 and V is TRBV7-8, with TRBD2 matching 7 bases. Germline CDR1 reads SGHVS; CDR2 reads FQNEAQ. Germline trimming cut 5 bases from V and 5 bases from J; bases unmatched to any gene: 12. The CDR3 extends over 16 amino acids. Here the CDR3 DNA reads TGTGCCAGCAGCCCACTAGCGTCGCGGGTCCACAATGAGCAGTTCTTC. This translates into CASSPLASRVHNEQFF.

The V gene is TRBV27, the J gene TRBJ2-7; 7 positions match TRBD1. The CDR3 has 14 amino acids. The germline gives CDR1 MNHEY, CDR2 SMNVEV (reference sequence). The J segment lost 3 bases and the V segment lost 2 bases, leaving 4 bases of the junction unmatched. CDR3 loop: CASSLGDSVYEQYF. The DNA of the CDR3 is TGTGCCAGCAGTTTAGGGGACAGCGTCTACGAGCAGTACTTC.

The chain links TRBV27 to TRBJ1-1; no definite D call. Trimming cost V 2 bases and J 8 bases, with 9 bases left between them. CDR1 is MNHEY and CDR2 is SMNVEV in the germline V gene (reference sequence). This CDR3 region has 12 residues. The CDR3 DNA sequence: TGTGCCAGCAGTTTAATAGGGAGCGAAGCTTTCTTT. Translating it yields CASSLIGSEAFF.

In this sample, this clonotype turned up once. The chain recombines TRBV9 with TRBJ2-6; maybe TRBD2 (5 bases). CDR3 length: 15 residues. CDR1 is SGDLS, CDR2 YYNGEE, per germline. Deletions cut 4 bases from V and 0 bases from J, with 8 bases between. CDR3 protein: CASSMRDSGANVLTF. CDR3 in DNA: TGTGCCAGCAGCATGAGGGACTCTGGGGCCAACGTCCTGACTTTC.

The rearrangement joins TRBV20-1 to TRBJ1-5, with D perhaps matching TRBD1 (6 bases). The CDR3 is made up of 16 amino acids. The ends were cut back, 6 bases at V and 0 bases at J, with 18 bases in the middle. Per the germline V gene, CDR1 is DFQATT and CDR2 is SNEGSKA (reference sequence). CDR3 DNA: TGCAGTGCCAGGAGACAGGAGACCTATAGCAATCAGCCCCAGCATTTT. This sequence encodes CSARRQETYSNQPQHF.

The rearrangement joins TRBV20-1 to TRBJ2-1, with TRBD2 identical over 12 bases. Trimming removed 5 bases from V and 4 bases from J; junction bases left unmatched: 12. There are 17 residues in the CDR3. Germline V gene lookup returns CDR1 DFQATT and CDR2 SNEGSKA (reference sequence). The CDR3 DNA follows: TGCAGTGCTTGGGGGGGGACTAGCGGGCCGGTGTACAATGAGCAGTTCTTC. This sequence encodes CSAWGGTSGPVYNEQFF.

This sequence joins TRBV27 and TRBJ2-3; 10 bases map to TRBD2. The ends lost 6 bases at V and 5 bases at J; junction bases unmatched: 23. CDR1 and CDR2 (germline): MNHEY, SMNVEV (reference sequence). This CDR3 spans 20 amino acids. CDR3 bases: TGTGCCAGCAGCAAATTCCCCCCCAGCGGGAGGGCCATCGGAAAAGATACGCAGTATTTT. It translates to CASSKFPPSGRAIGKDTQYF.

For this clonotype: A single base separates this from a much larger clone, so it may be a read error. V is TRBV5-1 and J is TRBJ2-1; a possible D gene is TRBD2 (7 bases). Germline assignment: CDR1 SGHRS and CDR2 YFSETQ. The CDR3 consists of 14 residues. Trimming removed 3 bases from V and 10 bases from J, with 17 bases in between. The CDR3 nucleotides are TGCGCCAGCAGCTGGGGGCTAGCGGACATGGAGCAGTTCTTC. Translating gives CASSWGLADMEQFF.

The chain has TRBV12-3 or TRBV12-4 and TRBJ1-2, with D perhaps TRBD1 (6 bases). Trimming removed 6 bases at V and 3 bases at J, with 20 bases between. The CDR3 is made up of 16 amino acids. The CDR3 DNA is TGTGCCAGCAGGGGCGCCCTACTACAGGGTGACTATGGCTACACCTTC. This encodes CASRGALLQGDYGYTF.

This clonotype was counted only a few times. The CDR3 DNA reads TGCAGTGCCAAGGTCGGGACTGAAGCTTTCTTT. Translated: CSAKVGTEAFF. The rearrangement links TRBV20-1 to TRBJ1-1; D unclear. Looked up from germline, CDR1 is DFQATT and CDR2 is SNEGSKA (reference sequence). V was cut by 6 bases and J by 5 bases, with 10 bases left in between. The CDR3 is made up of 11 amino acids.

The V gene is TRBV29-1, the J gene TRBJ2-3, with D possibly TRBD1 on 6 matching bases. CDR3 size: 13 residues. Looked up from germline, CDR1 is SQVTM and CDR2 is ANQGSEA. V lost 6 bases and J 4 bases, leaving 14 bases between the germline ends. DNA for the CDR3: TGCAGCGTCGGGACAAGGAGTTCAGATACGCAGTATTTT. This encodes CSVGTRSSDTQYF.

This chain joins TRBV7-2 and TRBJ2-7; 8 bases line up with TRBD2. This CDR3 has 15 residues. Germline V gene data show CDR1 as SGHTA and CDR2 as FQGNSA. J lost 6 bases, V lost 2 bases, and 9 bases had no gene match. CDR3 in amino acids: CASSLIGQRETEQYF. As DNA, the CDR3 is TGTGCCAGCAGCTTAATCGGCCAGCGGGAGACCGAGCAGTACTTC.

This clonotype turned up a few times. The J gene is TRBJ2-5, the V gene TRBV6-1, with 10 positions matching TRBD2. The CDR3 is 17 residues long. V lost 7 bases to trimming and J lost 11 bases; unmatched junction nucleotides: 22. Germline lookup yields CDR1 MNHNS and CDR2 SASEGT. CDR3 bases: TGTGCCAGCACATATCCCGGACTAGCGGAGCCAGTTGGGGAGCAGTACTTC. This translates into CASTYPGLAEPVGEQYF.

This chain uses TRBV5-1 with TRBJ2-1; 9 nucleotides line up with TRBD1. Germline V gene sequence: CDR1 SGHRS, CDR2 YFSETQ. The CDR3 is made up of 14 amino acids. V shed 2 bases, J shed 14 bases, and the junction held 11 bases outside the gene matches. The DNA of the CDR3 is TGCGCCAGCAGCTTAGGACAGGGGCACCCTGGGGAGTTCTTC. Its translation is CASSLGQGHPGEFF.

Turning to this clonotype: The junction does not match germline at one end; this may be a read error. The chain uses TRBV12-3 or TRBV12-4 and TRBJ2-5; D is unclear. The CDR3 runs to 12 residues. CDR3 loop: CASSLGSEAQYF. The CDR3 coding sequence is TGTGCCAGCAGTCTAGGATCAGAGGCCCAGTACTTC.

The J gene is TRBJ2-1, the V gene TRBV7-2, with 8 nucleotides matching TRBD1. V shed 4 bases, J shed 5 bases, and the junction held 7 bases outside the gene matches. The CDR3 contains 15 residues. The germline gives CDR1 SGHTA, CDR2 FQGNSA. The CDR3 here is CASSSWTGMNNEQFF. The CDR3 coding sequence is TGTGCCAGCAGCTCTTGGACAGGGATGAACAATGAGCAGTTCTTC.

The genes are TRBV24-1 and TRBJ1-1, with TRBD1 matching over 7 bases. The CDR3 has 12 amino acids. The ends lost 3 bases at V and 11 bases at J; junction bases unmatched: 5. Germline CDR1 and CDR2: KGHDR and SFDVKD. This CDR3 is CATSDAGQAAFF. The CDR3 DNA is TGTGCCACCAGTGATGCAGGACAGGCCGCTTTCTTT.

In its sample, this clonotype was seen a few times. The rearrangement joins TRBV5-1 to TRBJ1-2, with D maybe TRBD1 (5 bases). This CDR3 spans 16 amino acids. Germline V CDR1 and CDR2: SGHRS, YFSETQ. V lost 4 bases and J lost 0, with 16 bases in between. The chain's CDR3 is CASSDGTAKPNYGYTF. The CDR3 region has the DNA TGCGCCAGCAGCGACGGGACGGCGAAACCTAACTATGGCTACACCTTC.

The sample holds a few counts of this clonotype. CDR3 sequence (DNA): TGTGCCAGCAGCGTCCGGACTAGCGGGAGGACAGATACGCAGTATTTT. Encoded protein: CASSVRTSGRTDTQYF. The chain combines TRBV7-8 with TRBJ2-3; 14 nucleotides agree with TRBD2. Per germline, CDR1 SGHVS and CDR2 FQNEAQ. V shed 5 bases, J shed 3 bases, and the junction held 4 bases outside the gene matches. The CDR3 loop spans 16 amino acids.

This chain links TRBV12-3 or TRBV12-4 with TRBJ2-5; possible D gene TRBD2, 5 bases. Trimming cost V 6 bases and J 7 bases, with 15 bases left between them. There are 13 residues in the CDR3. This CDR3 reads CASRLGGLGTQYF. CDR3 bases: TGTGCCAGCAGATTGGGCGGGCTCGGGACCCAGTACTTC.

The chain combines TRBV5-1 with TRBJ2-1; 9 positions match TRBD2. Germline CDR1 reads SGHRS; CDR2 reads YFSETQ. The CDR3 contains 14 residues. The V segment lost 1 base and the J segment 5 bases; nucleotides outside the gene matches: 1. CDR3 region: CASSLIAGDNEQFF. The CDR3 nucleotides are TGCGCCAGCAGCTTGATAGCGGGGGACAATGAGCAGTTCTTC.